This is a list of T cell receptor beta chains from one sample in a study of T cell responses to AZD1222 COVID-19 vaccine. Some clones are missing from TCRdb's copy, which holds only in-frame ones; the method was immunoSEQ multiplex PCR. The data show 83,000 or so clones, 85% to 95% seen once. The specimen comprised peripheral blood, sampled 28 days after the second AZD1222 dose. The receptors were sampled from an adult who received the AZD1222 COVID-19 vaccine. Each CDR3 is given with its conserved first and last residue. D genes are given only for firm matches. Rows may omit the clone size; those that give it use once, few, many or a size class.

j_call v_call clone_size d_call cdr3_nt cdr3_aa
TRBJ2-7 TRBV27 . . TGTGCCAGCAGTTTAGGTTGGCTTAACGAGCAGTACTTC CASSLGWLNEQYF
TRBJ1-3 TRBV13 . . TGTGCCAGCAGCTCCCGAGGGGGACACGGACCGAGCTCTGGAAACACCATATATTTT CASSSRGGHGPSSGNTIYF
TRBJ1-3 TRBV6-6 . . TGTGCCAGCAGTTACTCTCCGACGGGGGGTGGAAACACCATATATTTT CASSYSPTGGGNTIYF
TRBJ2-3 TRBV7-2 . TRBD2 TGTGCCAGCAGCTTAGGTCAGGCGGGAGGGTACACAGATACGCAGTATTTT CASSLGQAGGYTDTQYF
TRBJ2-3 TRBV4-3 . TRBD2 TGCGCCAGCAGCCAAGAAGCTAGCGGAAAGAGCACAGATACGCAGTATTTT CASSQEASGKSTDTQYF
TRBJ1-1 TRBV28 . . TGTGCCAGCAGATCTCTAACCTGGGGGTGGGGGCCCACTGAAGCTTTCTTT CASRSLTWGWGPTEAFF
TRBJ2-7 TRBV28 . TRBD1 TGTGCCAGCAGACCGGGACAGGGGTGGATCGAGCAGTACTTC CASRPGQGWIEQYF
TRBJ2-3 TRBV30 . . TGTGCCTGGAGGTGGGGCACAGATACGCAGTATTTT CAWRWGTDTQYF
TRBJ2-7 TRBV27 . . TGTGCCAGCTCACCCTTAGGCCACGAGCAGTACTTC CASSPLGHEQYF
TRBJ1-2 TRBV9 once . TGTGCCAGCAGCCGAGGTGGGAGTTCGCAGGTACTCTATGGCTACACCTTC CASSRGGSSQVLYGYTF
TRBJ1-4 TRBV18 . . TGTGCCAGCTCACCTCAGGGAGGGGCTGAAAAACTGTTTTTT CASSPQGGAEKLFF
TRBJ1-4 TRBV4-3 . . TGCGCCAGCAGCCACGAATCCCGGGATGTTAATGAAAAACTGTTTTTT CASSHESRDVNEKLFF
TRBJ2-1 TRBV6-5 . TRBD2 TGTGCCAGCAGTCACGGGGGGAATGAGCAGTTCTTC CASSHGGNEQFF
TRBJ2-1 TRBV28 . . TGTGCCAGCAGTCCCTTTGGGGGAGACAATGAGCAGTTCTTC CASSPFGGDNEQFF
TRBJ2-7 TRBV19 . TRBD2 TGTGCCAGTAGTCCCCTATCGACTAGCGGGAAAATCGAGCAGTACTTC CASSPLSTSGKIEQYF
TRBJ2-7 TRBV13 . TRBD2 TGTGCCAGCAGCGCACTTCGGCGGGGGGCAGTCGAGCAGTACTTC CASSALRRGAVEQYF
TRBJ2-4 TRBV29-1 . . TGCAGCGTTGAAGGGCGGGGCTCGGACATTCAGTACTTC CSVEGRGSDIQYF
TRBJ2-1 TRBV6-1 . TRBD2 TGTGCCAGCAGTGAGGGGACTACCGGCAATGAGCAGTTCTTC CASSEGTTGNEQFF
TRBJ2-7 TRBV5-6 . TRBD2 TGTGCCAGCAGCCCAACTCCGGGACTAGCGGGAACCCGGTACTTC CASSPTPGLAGTRYF
TRBJ1-6 TRBV28 . . TGTGCCAGCAGTTTATCGGGGGCGAGGAATTCACCCCTCCACTTT CASSLSGARNSPLHF
TRBJ2-1 TRBV7-9 . . TGTGCCAGCAGCTTCTGGACCCTCATTAGGGGAAATTCGAATGAGCAGTTCTTC CASSFWTLIRGNSNEQFF
TRBJ1-2 TRBV9 . . TGTGCCAGCAGCGAGTACCCCCCAGGGAGCTATGGCTACACCTTC CASSEYPPGSYGYTF
TRBJ2-2 TRBV19 . . TGTGCCAGTAGTAGCCGGATTCAGAACACCGGGGAGCTGTTTTTT CASSSRIQNTGELFF
TRBJ2-3 TRBV19 . TRBD1 TGTGCCAGTAGTATTCGGGGGGACAGGGGCACAGATACGCAGTATTTT CASSIRGDRGTDTQYF
TRBJ2-5 TRBV18 . TRBD2 TGTGCCAGCTCACCAGTGGGACTAGCGAGGATTAGGGAGACCCAGTACTTC CASSPVGLARIRETQYF